The 17 T cell receptor beta chains below all came from one sample that was sequenced in a study of CD8+CD57+ T cells in acquired aplastic anemia. For CDR3 and TCR beta VDJ profiling, genomic DNA was the template used. MiXCR was run by TCRdb on the reads, yielding one entry per CDR3 protein. This table has hundreds of thousands of distinct CDR3 sequences, around 30% appearing once. The sequenced patients had an expansion of CD8+CD57+ cells seen by flow cytometry. Specimen: sorted CD4+, CD8+, or CD8+CD57+ T cells (not recorded which) from PBMCs. The receptors were gathered from a human donor with aplastic anemia.

This clonotype has just a few counts. The V and J genes are TRBV5-1 and TRBJ1-3; D remains ambiguous. The CDR3 consists of 16 residues. Germline lookup yields CDR1 SGHRS and CDR2 YFSETQ. Trimming removed 0 bases at V and 0 bases at J, with 10 bases between. CDR3 DNA: TGCGCCAGCAGCTTGGACAGACCCAGCTCTGGAAACACCATATATTTT. It translates to CASSLDRPSSGNTIYF. The whole variable domain, filled in from reference TRBV5-1 and TRBJ1-3, reads KAGVTQTPRYLIKTRGQQVTLSCSPISGHRSVSWYQQTPGQGLQFLFEYFSETQRNKGNFPGRFSGRQFSNSRSEMNVSTLELGDSALYLCASSLDRPSSGNTIYFGEGSWLTVV.

Only a few counts were recorded for this clonotype. CDR3 in DNA: TGTGCCAGCAGTTTCTTACGGGGGGCCGGGGGGGTTGGCTACACCTTC. Translated, it gives CASSFLRGAGGVGYTF. This chain uses TRBV12-3 or TRBV12-4 with TRBJ1-2; a weak D match, TRBD1 (6 bases). Trimming left V 3 bases short and J 7 bases short, with 21 bases between. The CDR3 consists of 16 residues.

V usage is TRBV7-2 and J usage is TRBJ1-2, with D unclear. Germline CDR1 SGHTA, CDR2 FQGNSA. The CDR3 totals 13 residues. The V and J ends lost 5 bases and 4 bases respectively, with 11 bases between them. CDR3 DNA sequence: TGTGCCAGCAGCGGAGACGTACTCTATGGCTACACCTTC. This gives the protein CASSGDVLYGYTF.

This clonotype was picked up many times. This sequence joins TRBV15 and TRBJ1-2, with no clear D. The CDR3 contains 13 residues. The ends were cut back, 5 bases at V and 6 bases at J, with 13 bases in the middle. From germline, CDR1 is LNHNV and CDR2 YYDKDF (reference sequence). The chain's CDR3 is CATSPRYIDGYTF. The DNA for the CDR3 is TGTGCCACCAGCCCTCGATATATAGATGGCTACACCTTC.

At least ten counts were recorded for this clonotype. The CDR3 here is CASSLAQGDYGYTF. CDR3 coding DNA: TGTGCCAGCAGCTTAGCCCAGGGCGACTATGGCTACACCTTC. The chain uses TRBV7-9 and TRBJ1-2, with a weak D call TRBD1 (5 bases). V lost 0 bases to trimming and J lost 3 bases, with 8 bases between them. This CDR3 is built from 14 residues. Germline values: CDR1 SEHNR, CDR2 FQNEAQ (reference sequence).

This clonotype was seen only a few times. A read error may explain this, as a much larger clone is one base away. The genes are TRBV19 and TRBJ1-2; a weak D match, TRBD1 (6 bases). V lost 11 bases and J lost 4, with 17 bases in between. The V gene's germline CDR1 is LNHDA and CDR2 SQIVND (reference sequence). The CDR3 covers 13 residues. CDR3 protein: CAGYGGASYGYTF. The CDR3 nucleotides are TGTGCCGGTTACGGGGGCGCGAGCTATGGCTACACCTTC.

With regard to this clonotype: A read error may explain this, as a much larger clone is one base away. The chain employs TRBV20-1 and TRBJ2-7; 8 bases align to TRBD1. The germline V gene encodes CDR1 DFQATT and CDR2 SNEGSKA (reference sequence). This CDR3 contains 13 residues. The CDR3 loop reads CSANRQGAYGQYF. The CDR3 DNA sequence: TGCAGTGCAAACCGGCAGGGGGCCTACGGGCAGTACTTC.

The chain links TRBV9 to TRBJ2-3; tentative D call: TRBD2 (6 bases). Germline CDR1 is SGDLS and CDR2 is YYNGEE. There are 14 residues in the CDR3. V was clipped by 3 bases and J by 4 bases, with 12 bases between them. CDR3 residues: CASSAGLSADTQYF. For the CDR3, the DNA is TGTGCCAGCAGCGCGGGACTCTCGGCAGATACGCAGTATTTT.

This clonotype turned up a few times. CDR3 sequence (DNA): TGTGCCAGCAGCTTCGTAGGCGCAGATACGCAGTATTTT. Amino acid sequence: CASSFVGADTQYF. The J gene is TRBJ2-3, the V gene TRBV13; D gene uncertain. Germline CDR1 reads PRHDT; CDR2 reads FYEKMQ (reference sequence). V gave up 3 bases and J gave up 4 bases, with 8 bases separating them. The CDR3 is made up of 13 amino acids.

This clonotype was counted ten times or more. CDR3 sequence reads: CASSRTGTPGANVLTF. DNA of the CDR3: TGTGCCAGCAGCCGAACCGGGACGCCGGGGGCCAACGTCCTGACTTTC. J is TRBJ2-6 and V is TRBV7-2; possibly TRBD1 or TRBD2 for D (5 bases each). The V gene's germline CDR1 is SGHTA and CDR2 FQGNSA. V dropped 5 bases and J dropped 4 bases, with 15 bases sitting between them. The CDR3 is made up of 16 amino acids.

V gene TRBV7-9 combines with J gene TRBJ1-2; 10 nucleotides match TRBD1. Trimming took 8 bases from V and 5 from J; bases not matched to a gene: 5. The CDR3 extends over 13 amino acids. CDR1 and CDR2 from the germline V gene are SEHNR and FQNEAQ (reference sequence). The CDR3: CASDRDRGYGYTF. The CDR3 DNA reads as TGTGCCAGCGATCGGGACAGGGGTTATGGCTACACCTTC.

The V gene is TRBV19, the J gene TRBJ2-1; D possibly matches TRBD1 or TRBD2 (5 bases each). V lost 3 bases and J 10 bases, leaving 19 bases between the germline ends. Germline assignment: CDR1 LNHDA and CDR2 SQIVND (reference sequence). The CDR3 contains 15 residues. The CDR3 DNA sequence: TGTGCCAGTAGTATCCGGGACGGGTATTTGAACGAGCAGTTCTTC. This encodes CASSIRDGYLNEQFF.

This clonotype was seen more than once but under ten times. Likely a read error: the CDR3 ends without its conserved phenylalanine or tryptophan. The chain joins TRBV20-1 to TRBJ2-2; D is undetermined. This CDR3 region has 14 residues. V lost 3 bases and J 2 bases, leaving 10 bases between the germline ends. CDR1 and CDR2 (germline): DFQATT, SNEGSKA (reference sequence). The CDR3 loop reads CSARPDHNTGELFS. CDR3 DNA sequence: TGCAGTGCTAGGCCCGATCATAACACCGGGGAGCTGTTTTCT.

The CDR3 sequence is CASSQGLWQGNYEQYF. For the CDR3, the DNA is TGCGCCAGCAGCCAAGGTCTATGGCAGGGTAACTACGAGCAGTACTTC. The rearrangement joins TRBV4-1 to TRBJ2-7; maybe TRBD1 (5 bases). The CDR3 covers 16 residues. Deletions cut 1 base from V and 3 bases from J, with 16 bases between. Looked up from germline, CDR1 is MGHRA and CDR2 is YSYEKL.

V and J are TRBV7-3 and TRBJ1-1; weak D call: TRBD1 (5 bases). The germline CDR1 and CDR2 sequences are SGHTA and FQGTGA. The V and J ends lost 6 bases and 6 bases respectively, with 23 bases between them. This CDR3 is 16 amino acids long. As DNA, the CDR3 is TGTGCCAGCAGTCCCAGGCAGGGTAGCCTTGGGGCTGAAGCTTTCTTT. Translating it yields CASSPRQGSLGAEAFF.

To note about this clonotype: With a much larger clone just one base away, this may be a read error. The gene calls are TRBV7-3 and TRBJ1-5, with TRBD1 matching over 7 bases. V lost 2 bases, J lost 1 base, and 5 bases stayed unmatched. The CDR3 sequence is 16 residues long. The germline V gene has CDR1 SGHTA and CDR2 FQGTGA. CDR3 in amino acids: CASSLLQTGSNQPQHF. CDR3 DNA: TGTGCCAGCAGCTTACTCCAGACAGGGAGCAATCAGCCCCAGCATTTT.

This clonotype was seen repeatedly, ten times or more. The gene calls are TRBV11-2 and TRBJ2-7; the D is unclear. The CDR3 is made up of 12 amino acids. V gave up 5 bases and J gave up 2 bases, with 7 bases separating them. Germline V gene sequence: CDR1 SGHAT, CDR2 FQNNGV. The CDR3 DNA follows: TGTGCCAGCAGCCCTAACCCCTACGAGCAGTACTTC. Protein product: CASSPNPYEQYF.